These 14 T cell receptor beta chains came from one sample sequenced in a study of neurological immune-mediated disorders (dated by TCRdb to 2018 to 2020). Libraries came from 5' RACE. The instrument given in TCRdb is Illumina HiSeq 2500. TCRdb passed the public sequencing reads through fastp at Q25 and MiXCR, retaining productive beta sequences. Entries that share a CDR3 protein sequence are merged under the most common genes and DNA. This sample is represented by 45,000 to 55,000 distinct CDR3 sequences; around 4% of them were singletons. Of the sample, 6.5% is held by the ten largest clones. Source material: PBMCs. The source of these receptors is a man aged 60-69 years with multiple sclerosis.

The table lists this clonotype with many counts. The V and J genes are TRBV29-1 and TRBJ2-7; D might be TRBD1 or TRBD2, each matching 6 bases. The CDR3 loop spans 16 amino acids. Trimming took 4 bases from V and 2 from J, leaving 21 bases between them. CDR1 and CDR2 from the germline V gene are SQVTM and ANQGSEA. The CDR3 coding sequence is TGCAGCGTTGTGAACGCCGCGGGACATGAAGCCTACGAGCAGTACTTC. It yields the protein CSVVNAAGHEAYEQYF.

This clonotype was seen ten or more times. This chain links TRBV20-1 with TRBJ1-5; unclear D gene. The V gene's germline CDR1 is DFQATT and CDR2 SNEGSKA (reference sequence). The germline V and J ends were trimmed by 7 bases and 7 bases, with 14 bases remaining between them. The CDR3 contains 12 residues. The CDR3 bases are TGCAGTGTCGGGTCGATGGGGCAGCCCCAGCATTTT. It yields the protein CSVGSMGQPQHF.

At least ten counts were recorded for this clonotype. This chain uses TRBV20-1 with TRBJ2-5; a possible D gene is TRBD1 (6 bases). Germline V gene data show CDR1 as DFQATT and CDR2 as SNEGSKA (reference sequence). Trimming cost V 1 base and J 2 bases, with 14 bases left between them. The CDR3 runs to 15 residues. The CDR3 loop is CSARAGGRWQETQYF. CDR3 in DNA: TGCAGTGCTAGAGCTGGGGGCAGGTGGCAAGAGACCCAGTACTTC.

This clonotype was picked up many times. Here the CDR3 reads CASSPSGGRSHEQYF. The DNA for the CDR3 is TGTGCCAGCAGCCCTTCTGGGGGACGCTCGCACGAGCAGTACTTC. The rearrangement uses TRBV5-5 and TRBJ2-7; D may match TRBD1 or TRBD2 (5 bases each). Germline V gene lookup returns CDR1 SGHKS and CDR2 YYEKEE (reference sequence). The ends were cut back, 4 bases at V and 5 bases at J, with 19 bases in the middle. The CDR3 has 15 amino acids.

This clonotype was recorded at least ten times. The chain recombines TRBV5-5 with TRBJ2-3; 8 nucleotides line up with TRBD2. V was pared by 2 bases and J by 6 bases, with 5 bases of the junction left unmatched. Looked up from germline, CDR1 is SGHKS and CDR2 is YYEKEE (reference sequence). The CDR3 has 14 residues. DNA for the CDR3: TGTGCCAGCAGCTTAGTTGCGGGAGGTGATACGCAGTATTTT. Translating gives CASSLVAGGDTQYF.

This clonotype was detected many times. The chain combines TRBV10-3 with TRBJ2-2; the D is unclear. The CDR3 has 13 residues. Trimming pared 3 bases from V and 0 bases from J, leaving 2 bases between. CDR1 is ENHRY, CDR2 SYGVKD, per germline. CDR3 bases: TGTGCCATCAGTGAAGCGAACACCGGGGAGCTGTTTTTT. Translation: CAISEANTGELFF.

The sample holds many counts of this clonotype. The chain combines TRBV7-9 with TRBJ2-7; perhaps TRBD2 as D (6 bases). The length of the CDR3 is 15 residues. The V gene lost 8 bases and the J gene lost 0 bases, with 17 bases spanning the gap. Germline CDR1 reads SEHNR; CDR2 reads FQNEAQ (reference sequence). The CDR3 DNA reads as TGTGCCAGCGGACCCGGGACTCTTAGCTCCTACGAGCAGTACTTC. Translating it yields CASGPGTLSSYEQYF.

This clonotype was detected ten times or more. CDR3 nucleotide sequence: TGTGCCAGCAGCCTCAATGCCGAGCAGTACTTC. Translating it yields CASSLNAEQYF. The V call is TRBV14, the J call TRBJ2-7; D unclear. CDR1 and CDR2 (germline): SGHDN, FVKESK. The CDR3 loop spans 11 amino acids. V lost 4 bases and J lost 6, with 7 bases in between. The variable domain in full, with the rest retrieved from reference TRBV14 and TRBJ2-7, is EAGVTQFPSHSVIEKGQTVTLRCDPISGHDNLYWYRRVMGKEIKFLLHFVKESKQDESGMPNNRFLAERTGGTYSTLKVQPAELEDSGVYFCASSLNAEQYFGPGTRLTVT.

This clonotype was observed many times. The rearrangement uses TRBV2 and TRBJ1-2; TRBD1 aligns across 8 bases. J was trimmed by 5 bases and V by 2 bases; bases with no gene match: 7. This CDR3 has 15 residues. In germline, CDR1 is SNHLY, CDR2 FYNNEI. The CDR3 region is CASSEPAGGLYGYTF. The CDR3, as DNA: TGTGCCAGCAGTGAACCGGCAGGGGGCTTGTATGGCTACACCTTC. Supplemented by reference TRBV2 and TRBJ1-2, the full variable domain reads EPEVTQTPSHQVTQMGQEVILRCVPISNHLYFYWYRQILGQKVEFLVSFYNNEISEKSEIFDDQFSVERPDGSNFTLKIRSTKLEDSAMYFCASSEPAGGLYGYTFGSGTRLTVV.

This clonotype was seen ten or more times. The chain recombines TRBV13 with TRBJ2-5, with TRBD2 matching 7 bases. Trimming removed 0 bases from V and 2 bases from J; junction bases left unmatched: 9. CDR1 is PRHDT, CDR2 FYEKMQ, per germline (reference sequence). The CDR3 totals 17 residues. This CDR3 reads CASSLGAASGQQETQYF. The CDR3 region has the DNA TGTGCCAGCAGCTTAGGCGCGGCTAGCGGACAACAAGAGACCCAGTACTTC.

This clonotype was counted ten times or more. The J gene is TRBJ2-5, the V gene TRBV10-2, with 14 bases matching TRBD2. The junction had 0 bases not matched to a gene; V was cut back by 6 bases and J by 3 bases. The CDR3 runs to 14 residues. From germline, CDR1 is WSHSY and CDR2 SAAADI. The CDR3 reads CASRGLAGEETQYF. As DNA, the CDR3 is TGCGCCAGCAGGGGACTAGCGGGAGAAGAGACCCAGTACTTC.

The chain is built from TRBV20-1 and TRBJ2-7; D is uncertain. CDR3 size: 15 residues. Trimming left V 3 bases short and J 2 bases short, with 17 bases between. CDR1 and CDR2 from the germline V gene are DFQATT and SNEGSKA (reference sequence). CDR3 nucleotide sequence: TGCAGTGCTAGGGCCTCAAGACGCCCGACCTACGAGCAGTACTTC. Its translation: CSARASRRPTYEQYF.

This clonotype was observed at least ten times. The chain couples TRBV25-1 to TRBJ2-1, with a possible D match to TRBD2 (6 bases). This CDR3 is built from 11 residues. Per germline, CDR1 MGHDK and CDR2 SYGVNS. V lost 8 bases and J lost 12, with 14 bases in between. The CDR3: CASGRGTGQFF. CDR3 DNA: TGTGCCAGCGGTCGGGGGACGGGGCAGTTCTTC.

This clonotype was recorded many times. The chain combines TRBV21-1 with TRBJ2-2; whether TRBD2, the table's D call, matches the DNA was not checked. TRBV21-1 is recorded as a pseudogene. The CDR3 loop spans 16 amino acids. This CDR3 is CASGKTSGGATGELFF. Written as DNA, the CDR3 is TGTGCCAGCGGAAAGACTAGCGGGGGAGCCACCGGGGAGCTGTTTTTT.